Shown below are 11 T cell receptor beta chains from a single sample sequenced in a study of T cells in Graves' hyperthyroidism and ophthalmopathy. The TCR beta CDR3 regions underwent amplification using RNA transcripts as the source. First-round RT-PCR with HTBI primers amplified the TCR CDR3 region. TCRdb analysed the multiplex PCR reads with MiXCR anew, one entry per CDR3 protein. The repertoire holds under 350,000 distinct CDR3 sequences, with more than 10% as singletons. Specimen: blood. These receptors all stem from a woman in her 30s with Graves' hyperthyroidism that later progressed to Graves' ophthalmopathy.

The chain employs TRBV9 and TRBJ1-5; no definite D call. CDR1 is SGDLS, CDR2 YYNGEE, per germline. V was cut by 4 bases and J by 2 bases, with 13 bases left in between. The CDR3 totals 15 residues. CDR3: CASSSGGWGNQPQHF. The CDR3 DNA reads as TGTGCCAGCAGCTCAGGAGGTTGGGGCAATCAGCCCCAGCATTTT. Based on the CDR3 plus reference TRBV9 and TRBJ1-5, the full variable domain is DSGVTQTPKHLITATGQRVTLRCSPRSGDLSVYWYQQSLDQGLQFLIQYYNGEERAKGNILERFSAQQFPDLHSELNLSSLELGDSALYFCASSSGGWGNQPQHFGDGTRLSIL.

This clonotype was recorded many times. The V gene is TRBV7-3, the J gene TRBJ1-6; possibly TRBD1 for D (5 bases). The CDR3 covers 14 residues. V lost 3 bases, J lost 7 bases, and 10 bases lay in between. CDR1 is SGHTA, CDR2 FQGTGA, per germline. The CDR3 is CASSLTAYNSPLHF. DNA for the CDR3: TGTGCCAGCAGCTTGACAGCTTACAATTCACCCCTCCACTTT.

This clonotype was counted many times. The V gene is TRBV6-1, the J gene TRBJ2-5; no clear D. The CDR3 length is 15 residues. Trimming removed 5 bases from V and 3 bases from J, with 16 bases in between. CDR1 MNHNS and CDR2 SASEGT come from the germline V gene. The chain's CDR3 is CASSSTTYEKETQYF. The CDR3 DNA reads TGTGCCAGCAGTAGTACCACTTACGAAAAAGAGACCCAGTACTTC.

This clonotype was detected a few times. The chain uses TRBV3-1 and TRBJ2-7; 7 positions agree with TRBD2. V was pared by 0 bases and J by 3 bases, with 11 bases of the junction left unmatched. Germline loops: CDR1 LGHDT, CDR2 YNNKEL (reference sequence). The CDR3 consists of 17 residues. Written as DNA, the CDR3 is TGTGCCAGCAGCCAAGATCCGTGGCTAGCGGAGATCTACGAGCAGTACTTC. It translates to CASSQDPWLAEIYEQYF.

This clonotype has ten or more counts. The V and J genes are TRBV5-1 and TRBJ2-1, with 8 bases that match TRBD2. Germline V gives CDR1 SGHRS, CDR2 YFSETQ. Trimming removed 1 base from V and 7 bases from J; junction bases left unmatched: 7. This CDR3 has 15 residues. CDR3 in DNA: TGCGCCAGCAGCTTGCGGGAGGGCGGGGGAAATGAGCAGTTCTTC. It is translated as CASSLREGGGNEQFF.

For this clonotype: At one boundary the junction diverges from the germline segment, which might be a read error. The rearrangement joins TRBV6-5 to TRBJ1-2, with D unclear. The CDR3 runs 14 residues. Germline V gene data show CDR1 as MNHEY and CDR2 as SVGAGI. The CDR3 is CASGYLTSNYGYTF. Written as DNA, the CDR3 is TGTGCCAGCGGTTACTTAACCTCAAACTATGGCTACACCTTC.

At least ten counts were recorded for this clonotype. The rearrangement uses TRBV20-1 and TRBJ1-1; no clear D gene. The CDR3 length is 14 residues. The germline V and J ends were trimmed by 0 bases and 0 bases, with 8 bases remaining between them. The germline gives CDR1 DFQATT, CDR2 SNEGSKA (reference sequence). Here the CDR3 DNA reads TGCAGTGCTAGAGACACGCTCATGAACACTGAAGCTTTCTTT. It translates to CSARDTLMNTEAFF.

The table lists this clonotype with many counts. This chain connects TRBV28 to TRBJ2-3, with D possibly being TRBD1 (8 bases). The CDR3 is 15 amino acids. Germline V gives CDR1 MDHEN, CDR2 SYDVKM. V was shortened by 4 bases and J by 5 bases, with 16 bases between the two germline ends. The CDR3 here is CASSSTGGGRDTQYF. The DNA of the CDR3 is TGTGCCAGCAGTTCCACAGGGGGGGGGAGAGATACGCAGTATTTT.

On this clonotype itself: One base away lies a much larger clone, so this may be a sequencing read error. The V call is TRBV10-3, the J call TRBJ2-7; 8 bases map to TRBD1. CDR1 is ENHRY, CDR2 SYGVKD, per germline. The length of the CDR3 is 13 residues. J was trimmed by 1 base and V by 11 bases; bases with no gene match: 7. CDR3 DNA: TGTGCCGTCACCGGGGACAGGTCCTACGAGCAGTACTTC. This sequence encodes CAVTGDRSYEQYF.

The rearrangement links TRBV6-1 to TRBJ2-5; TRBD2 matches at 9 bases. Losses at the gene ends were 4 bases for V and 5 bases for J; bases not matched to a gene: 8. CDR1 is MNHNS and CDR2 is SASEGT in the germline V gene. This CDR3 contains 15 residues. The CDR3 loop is CASSALGLAFETQYF. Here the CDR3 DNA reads TGTGCCAGCAGTGCCCTGGGACTAGCTTTCGAGACCCAGTACTTC.

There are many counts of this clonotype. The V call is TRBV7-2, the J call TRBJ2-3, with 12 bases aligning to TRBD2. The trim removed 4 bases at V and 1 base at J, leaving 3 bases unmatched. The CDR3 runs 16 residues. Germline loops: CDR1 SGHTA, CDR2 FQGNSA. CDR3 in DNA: TGTGCCAGCAGCTCCGGACTAGCGGGACGCACAGATACGCAGTATTTT. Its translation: CASSSGLAGRTDTQYF.